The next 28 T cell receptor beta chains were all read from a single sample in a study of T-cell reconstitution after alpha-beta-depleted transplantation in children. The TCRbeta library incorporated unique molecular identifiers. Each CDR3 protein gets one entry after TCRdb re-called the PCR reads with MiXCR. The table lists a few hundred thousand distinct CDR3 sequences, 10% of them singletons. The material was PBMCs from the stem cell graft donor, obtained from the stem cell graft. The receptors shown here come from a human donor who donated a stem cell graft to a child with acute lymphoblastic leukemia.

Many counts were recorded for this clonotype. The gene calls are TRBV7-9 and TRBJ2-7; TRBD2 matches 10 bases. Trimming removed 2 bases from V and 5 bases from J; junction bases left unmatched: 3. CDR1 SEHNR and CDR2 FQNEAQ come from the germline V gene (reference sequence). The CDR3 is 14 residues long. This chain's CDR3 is CASSLSGREDEQYF. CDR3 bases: TGTGCCAGCAGCTTAAGCGGGAGGGAGGACGAGCAGTACTTC.

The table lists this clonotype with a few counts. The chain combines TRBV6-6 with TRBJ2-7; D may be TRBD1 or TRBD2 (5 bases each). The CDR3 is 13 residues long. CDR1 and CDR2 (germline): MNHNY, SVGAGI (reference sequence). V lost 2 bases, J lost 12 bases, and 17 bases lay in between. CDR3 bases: TGTGCCAGCAGTTACGTAGCGTTCCAGGGTCGGTACTTC. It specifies CASSYVAFQGRYF.

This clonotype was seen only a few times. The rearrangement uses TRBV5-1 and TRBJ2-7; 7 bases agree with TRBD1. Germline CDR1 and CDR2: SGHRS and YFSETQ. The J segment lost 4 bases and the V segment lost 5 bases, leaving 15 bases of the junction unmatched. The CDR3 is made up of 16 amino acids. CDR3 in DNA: TGCGCCAGCAGTCCCGGGACAGACGCCTTAAAATACGAGCAGTACTTC. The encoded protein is CASSPGTDALKYEQYF.

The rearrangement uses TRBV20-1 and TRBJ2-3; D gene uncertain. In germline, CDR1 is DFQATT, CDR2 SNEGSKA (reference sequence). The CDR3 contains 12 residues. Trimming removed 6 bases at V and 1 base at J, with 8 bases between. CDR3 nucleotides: TGCAGTGCCAGGATAGGCACAGATACGCAGTATTTT. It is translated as CSARIGTDTQYF.

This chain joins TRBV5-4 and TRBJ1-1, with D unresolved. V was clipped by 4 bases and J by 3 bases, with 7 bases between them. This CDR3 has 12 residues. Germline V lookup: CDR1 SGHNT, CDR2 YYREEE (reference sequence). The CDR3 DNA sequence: TGTGCCAGCAGCAGCAGAGACACTGAAGCTTTCTTT. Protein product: CASSSRDTEAFF.

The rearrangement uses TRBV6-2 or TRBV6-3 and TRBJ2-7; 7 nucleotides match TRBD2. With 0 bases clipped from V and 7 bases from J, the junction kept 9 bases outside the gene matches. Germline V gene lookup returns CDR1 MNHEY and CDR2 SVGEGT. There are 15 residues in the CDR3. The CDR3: CASSYSRGSLREQYF. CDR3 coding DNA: TGTGCCAGCAGTTACTCCCGCGGGAGCCTTCGGGAGCAGTACTTC.

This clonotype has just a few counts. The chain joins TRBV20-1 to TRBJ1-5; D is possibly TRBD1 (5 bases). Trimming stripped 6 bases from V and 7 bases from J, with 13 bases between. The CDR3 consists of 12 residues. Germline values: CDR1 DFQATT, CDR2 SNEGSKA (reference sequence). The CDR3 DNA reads TGCAGTGCGCGGGGCCCAGGGCAGCCCCAGCATTTT. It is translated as CSARGPGQPQHF.

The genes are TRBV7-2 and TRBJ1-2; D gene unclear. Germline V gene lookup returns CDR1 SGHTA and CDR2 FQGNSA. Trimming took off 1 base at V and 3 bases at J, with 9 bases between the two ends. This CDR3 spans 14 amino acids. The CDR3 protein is CASSLDGLDYGYTF. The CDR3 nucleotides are TGTGCCAGCAGCTTAGATGGACTGGACTATGGCTACACCTTC.

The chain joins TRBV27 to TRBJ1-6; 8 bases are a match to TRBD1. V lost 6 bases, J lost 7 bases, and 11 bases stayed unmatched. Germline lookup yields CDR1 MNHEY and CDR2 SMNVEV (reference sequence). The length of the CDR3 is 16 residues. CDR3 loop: CASRPPRDRWNSPLHF. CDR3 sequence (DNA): TGTGCCAGCAGACCGCCCCGGGACAGGTGGAATTCACCCCTCCACTTT.

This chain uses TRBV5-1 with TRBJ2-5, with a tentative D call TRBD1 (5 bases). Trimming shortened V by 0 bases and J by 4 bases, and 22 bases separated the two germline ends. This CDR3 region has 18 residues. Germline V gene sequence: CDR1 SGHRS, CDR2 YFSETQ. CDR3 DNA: TGCGCCAGCAGCTTGGTGGGCCGCGGCGCGAATACAGGAGAGACCCAGTACTTC. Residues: CASSLVGRGANTGETQYF. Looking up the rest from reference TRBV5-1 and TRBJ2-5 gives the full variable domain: KAGVTQTPRYLIKTRGQQVTLSCSPISGHRSVSWYQQTPGQGLQFLFEYFSETQRNKGNFPGRFSGRQFSNSRSEMNVSTLELGDSALYLCASSLVGRGANTGETQYFGPGTRLLVL.

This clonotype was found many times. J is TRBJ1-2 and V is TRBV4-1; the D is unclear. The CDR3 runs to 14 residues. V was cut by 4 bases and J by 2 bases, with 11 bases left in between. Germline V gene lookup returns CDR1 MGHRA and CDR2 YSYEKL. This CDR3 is CASSPLTANYGYTF. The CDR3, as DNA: TGCGCCAGCAGCCCGTTGACGGCCAACTATGGCTACACCTTC.

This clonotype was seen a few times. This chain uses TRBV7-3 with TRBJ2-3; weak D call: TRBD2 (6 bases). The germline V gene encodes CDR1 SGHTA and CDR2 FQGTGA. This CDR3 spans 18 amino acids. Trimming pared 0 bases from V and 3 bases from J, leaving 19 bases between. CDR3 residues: CASSLTLGGPGQTDTQYF. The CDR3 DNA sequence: TGTGCCAGCAGCTTAACGTTAGGAGGGCCGGGTCAAACAGATACGCAGTATTTT.

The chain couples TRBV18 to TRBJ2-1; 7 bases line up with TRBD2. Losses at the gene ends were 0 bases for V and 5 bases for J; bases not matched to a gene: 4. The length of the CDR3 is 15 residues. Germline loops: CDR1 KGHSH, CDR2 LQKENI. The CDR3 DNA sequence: TGTGCCAGCTCACCACCGGGACTATCCGACAATGAGCAGTTCTTC. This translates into CASSPPGLSDNEQFF.

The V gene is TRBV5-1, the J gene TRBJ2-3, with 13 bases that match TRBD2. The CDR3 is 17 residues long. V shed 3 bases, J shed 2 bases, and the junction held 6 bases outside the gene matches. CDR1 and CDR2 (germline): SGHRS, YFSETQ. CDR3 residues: CASSSGGTSGITDTQYF. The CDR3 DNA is TGCGCCAGCAGCTCCGGAGGGACTAGCGGGATCACAGATACGCAGTATTTT.

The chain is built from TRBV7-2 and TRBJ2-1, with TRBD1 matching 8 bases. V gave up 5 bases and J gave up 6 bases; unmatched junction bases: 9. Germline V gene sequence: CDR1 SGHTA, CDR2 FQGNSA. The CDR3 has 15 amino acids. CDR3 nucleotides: TGTGCCAGCAGCCGCAGGACAGGGAGAGGCAATGAGCAGTTCTTC. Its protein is CASSRRTGRGNEQFF.

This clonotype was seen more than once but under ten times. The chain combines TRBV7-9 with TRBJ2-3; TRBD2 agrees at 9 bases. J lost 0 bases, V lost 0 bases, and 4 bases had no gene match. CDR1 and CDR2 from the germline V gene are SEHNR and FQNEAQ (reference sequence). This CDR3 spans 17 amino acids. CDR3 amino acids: CASSLAGTSGSTDTQYF. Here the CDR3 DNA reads TGTGCCAGCAGCTTAGCTGGAACTAGCGGGAGCACAGATACGCAGTATTTT.

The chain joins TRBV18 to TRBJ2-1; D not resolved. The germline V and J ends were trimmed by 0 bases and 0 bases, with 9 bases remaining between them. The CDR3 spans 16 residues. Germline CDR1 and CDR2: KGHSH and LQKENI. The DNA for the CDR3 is TGTGCCAGCTCACCACCTATACTGAACTCCTACAATGAGCAGTTCTTC. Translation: CASSPPILNSYNEQFF. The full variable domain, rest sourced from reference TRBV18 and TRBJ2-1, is NAGVMQNPRHLVRRRGQEARLRCSPMKGHSHVYWYRQLPEEGLKFMVYLQKENIIDESGMPKERFSAEFPKEGPSILRIQQVVRGDSAAYFCASSPPILNSYNEQFFGPGTRLTVL.

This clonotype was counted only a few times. The CDR3 loop reads CASSLRTGENYEQYF. The CDR3 DNA sequence: TGCGCCAGCAGCCTTCGAACGGGAGAGAACTACGAGCAGTACTTC. V and J are TRBV4-1 and TRBJ2-7, with D possibly being TRBD2 (6 bases). The CDR3 totals 15 residues. Trimming stripped 4 bases from V and 3 bases from J, with 16 bases between. CDR1 and CDR2 from the germline V gene are MGHRA and YSYEKL.

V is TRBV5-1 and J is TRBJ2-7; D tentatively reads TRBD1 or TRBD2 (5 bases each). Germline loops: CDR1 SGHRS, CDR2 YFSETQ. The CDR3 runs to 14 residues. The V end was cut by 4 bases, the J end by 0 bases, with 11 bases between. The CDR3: CASSLGDHSYEQYF. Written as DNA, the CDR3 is TGCGCCAGCAGCCTGGGGGACCACTCCTACGAGCAGTACTTC.

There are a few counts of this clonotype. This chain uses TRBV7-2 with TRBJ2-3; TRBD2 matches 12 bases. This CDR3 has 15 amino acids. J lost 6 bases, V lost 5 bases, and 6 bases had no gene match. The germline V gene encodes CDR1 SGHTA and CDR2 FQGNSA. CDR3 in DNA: TGTGCCAGCAGCCTGACTAGCGGGAGCAGGGATACGCAGTATTTT. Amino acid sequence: CASSLTSGSRDTQYF. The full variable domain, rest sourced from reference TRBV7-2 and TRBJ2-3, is GAGVSQSPSNKVTEKGKDVELRCDPISGHTALYWYRQSLGQGLEFLIYFQGNSAPDKSGLPSDRFSAERTGGSVSTLTIQRTQQEDSAVYLCASSLTSGSRDTQYFGPGTRLTVL.

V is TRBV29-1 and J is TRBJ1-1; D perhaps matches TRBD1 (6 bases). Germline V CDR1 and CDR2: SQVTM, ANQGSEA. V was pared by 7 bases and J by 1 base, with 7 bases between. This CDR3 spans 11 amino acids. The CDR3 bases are TGCAGCGGGGGACAGAACACTGAAGCTTTCTTT. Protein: CSGGQNTEAFF.

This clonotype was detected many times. The CDR3, as DNA: TGTGCCAGCAGTCCGCTTGGGTACGGGATCGATGAGCAGTTCTTC. This gives the protein CASSPLGYGIDEQFF. This chain links TRBV12-3 or TRBV12-4 with TRBJ2-1, with D tentatively TRBD2 (5 bases). There are 15 residues in the CDR3. Trimming removed 5 bases at V and 8 bases at J, with 19 bases between.

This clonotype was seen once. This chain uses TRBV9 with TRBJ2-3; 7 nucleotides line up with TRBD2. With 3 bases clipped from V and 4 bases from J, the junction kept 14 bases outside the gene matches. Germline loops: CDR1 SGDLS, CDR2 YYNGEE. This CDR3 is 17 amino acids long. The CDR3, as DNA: TGTGCCAGCAGCGCCCCGATCGGGGCGGGAGAATCAGATACGCAGTATTTT. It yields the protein CASSAPIGAGESDTQYF.

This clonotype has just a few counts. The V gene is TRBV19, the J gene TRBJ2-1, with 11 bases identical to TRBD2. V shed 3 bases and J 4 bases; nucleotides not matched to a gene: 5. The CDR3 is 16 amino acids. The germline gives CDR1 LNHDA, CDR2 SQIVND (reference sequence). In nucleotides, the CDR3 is TGTGCCAGTAGTATTTCTAGCGGGAGGTCTTACAATGAGCAGTTCTTC. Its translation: CASSISSGRSYNEQFF.

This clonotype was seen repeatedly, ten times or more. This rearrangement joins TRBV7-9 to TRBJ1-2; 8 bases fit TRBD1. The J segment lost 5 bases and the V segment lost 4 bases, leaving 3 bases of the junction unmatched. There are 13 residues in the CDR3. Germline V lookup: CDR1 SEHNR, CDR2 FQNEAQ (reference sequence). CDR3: CASSSRQGYGYTF. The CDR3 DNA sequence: TGTGCCAGCAGCTCCAGACAGGGGTATGGCTACACCTTC.

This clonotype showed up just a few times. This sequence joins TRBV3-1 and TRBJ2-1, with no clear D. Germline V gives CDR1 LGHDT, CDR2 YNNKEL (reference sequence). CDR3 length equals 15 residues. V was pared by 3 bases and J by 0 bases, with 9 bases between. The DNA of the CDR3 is TGTGCCAGCAGCCATTCCCAGAGCTCCTACAATGAGCAGTTCTTC. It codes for CASSHSQSSYNEQFF.

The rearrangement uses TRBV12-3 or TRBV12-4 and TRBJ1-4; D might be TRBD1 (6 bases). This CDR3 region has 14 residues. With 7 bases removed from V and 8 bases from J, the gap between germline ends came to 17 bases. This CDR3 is CASKGDRKGEKLFF. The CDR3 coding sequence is TGTGCCAGCAAGGGGGACCGAAAGGGGGAAAAACTGTTTTTT.

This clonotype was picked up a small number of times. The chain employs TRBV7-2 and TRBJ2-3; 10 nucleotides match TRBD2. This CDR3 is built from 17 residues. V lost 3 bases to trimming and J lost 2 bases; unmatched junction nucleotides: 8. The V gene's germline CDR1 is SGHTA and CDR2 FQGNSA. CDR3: CASSLPTSGSITDTQYF. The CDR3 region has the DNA TGTGCCAGCAGCTTGCCGACTAGCGGGTCGATCACAGATACGCAGTATTTT. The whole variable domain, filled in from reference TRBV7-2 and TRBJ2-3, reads GAGVSQSPSNKVTEKGKDVELRCDPISGHTALYWYRQSLGQGLEFLIYFQGNSAPDKSGLPSDRFSAERTGGSVSTLTIQRTQQEDSAVYLCASSLPTSGSITDTQYFGPGTRLTVL.